This TCR beta chain came from a study of blood T cell repertoires in COVID-19. Sequencing was performed with immunoSEQ multiplex PCR; in TCRdb, only in-frame clones are kept and a portion is missing. Counted here are 210,000 or so clones, around 85% occurring once; the ten biggest clones make up roughly 2%. Sequencing input: peripheral blood. The sequence was obtained from a woman between 50 and 59 years old with acute or convalescent COVID-19.

Here the CDR3 reads CASSPDSPRYEKLFF. The CDR3 bases are TGTGCCAGCAGCCCGGACAGCCCCCGCTACGAAAAACTGTTTTTT. This rearrangement joins TRBV6-2 or TRBV6-3 to TRBJ1-4; perhaps TRBD1 as D (6 bases). V lost 6 bases, J lost 8 bases, and 19 bases lay in between. The CDR3 is 15 residues long. Germline V gene lookup returns CDR1 MNHEY and CDR2 SVGEGT.